Sequencing of this T cell receptor beta chain was carried out in a study of T cells in localized non-small cell lung cancer. Assay used: immunoSEQ multiplex PCR; TCRdb lists only in-frame clones, some missing. The sample consists of around 26,000 clones, 90% of them appearing once. Trimming stripped 3 bases from V and 0 bases from J, with 12 bases between. This CDR3 comprises 15 residues. The V gene's germline CDR1 is MDHEN and CDR2 SYDVKM. This clone was found once. V gene TRBV28 combines with J gene TRBJ2-7; D call uncertain. The TCR originated in a woman between 40 and 69 years old with stage I lung adenocarcinoma. The sequenced sample was peripheral blood, obtained before any cancer treatment. The CDR3 DNA follows: TGTGCCAGCAGTTTTCAAGGCAGCCCCTCCTACGAGCAGTACTTC. It yields the protein CASSFQGSPSYEQYF.